The clone carrying this T cell receptor beta chain was picked up one time. This entry belongs to a study of T cell changes during pregnancy in multiple sclerosis. TCRdb's table, derived via immunoSEQ multiplex PCR, lists solely in-frame clones and lacks some. Found here are under 85,000 clones, around 94% of them singletons; the top ten hold around 0.6%. The germline gives CDR1 KGHSH, CDR2 LQKENI. This CDR3 comprises 16 residues. After removal of 4 bases from V and 7 bases from J, the junction contained 9 bases not matched to a gene. Specimen: peripheral blood, collected in the third trimester of pregnancy. The V and J genes are TRBV18 and TRBJ1-5; 11 nucleotides align to TRBD1. This TCR came from a female donor with multiple sclerosis, enrolled in a pregnancy study. The CDR3 spells CASSLGQGALGQPQHF. For the CDR3, the DNA is TGTGCCAGCTCACTTGGACAGGGGGCACTGGGGCAGCCCCAGCATTTT.